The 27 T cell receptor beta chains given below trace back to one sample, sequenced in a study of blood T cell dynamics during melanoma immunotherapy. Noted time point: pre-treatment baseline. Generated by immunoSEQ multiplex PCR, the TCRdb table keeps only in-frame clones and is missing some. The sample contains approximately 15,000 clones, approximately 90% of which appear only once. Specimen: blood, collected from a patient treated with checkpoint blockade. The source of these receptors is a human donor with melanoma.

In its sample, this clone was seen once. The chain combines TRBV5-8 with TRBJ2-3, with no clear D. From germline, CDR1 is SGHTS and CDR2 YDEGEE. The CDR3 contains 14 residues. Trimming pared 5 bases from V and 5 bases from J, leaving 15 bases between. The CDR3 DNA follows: TGTGCCAGCAGGACTCAAGAAAAGGGAGATACGCAGTATTTT. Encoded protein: CASRTQEKGDTQYF.

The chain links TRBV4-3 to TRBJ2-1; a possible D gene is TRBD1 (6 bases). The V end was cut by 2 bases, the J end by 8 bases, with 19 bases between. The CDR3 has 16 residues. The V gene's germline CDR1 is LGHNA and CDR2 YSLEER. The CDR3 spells CASSQSSRGSGDEQFF. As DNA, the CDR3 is TGCGCCAGCAGCCAATCCTCCAGGGGATCCGGGGATGAGCAGTTCTTC.

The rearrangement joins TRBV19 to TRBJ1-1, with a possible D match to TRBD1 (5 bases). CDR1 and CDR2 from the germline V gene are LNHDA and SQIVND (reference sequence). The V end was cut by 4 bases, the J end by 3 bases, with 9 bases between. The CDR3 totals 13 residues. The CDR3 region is CASSTGRDTEAFF. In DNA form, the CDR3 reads TGTGCCAGTAGTACGGGCAGGGACACTGAAGCTTTCTTT. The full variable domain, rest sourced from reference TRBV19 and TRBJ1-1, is DGGITQSPKYLFRKEGQNVTLSCEQNLNHDAMYWYRQDPGQGLRLIYYSQIVNDFQKGDIAEGYSVSREKKESFPLTVTSAQKNPTAFYLCASSTGRDTEAFFGQGTRLTVV.

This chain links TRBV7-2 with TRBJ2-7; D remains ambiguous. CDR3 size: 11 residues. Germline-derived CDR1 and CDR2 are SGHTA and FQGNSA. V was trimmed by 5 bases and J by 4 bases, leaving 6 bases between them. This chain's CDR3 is CASSQRYEQYF. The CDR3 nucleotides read TGTGCCAGCAGCCAACGTTACGAGCAGTACTTC.

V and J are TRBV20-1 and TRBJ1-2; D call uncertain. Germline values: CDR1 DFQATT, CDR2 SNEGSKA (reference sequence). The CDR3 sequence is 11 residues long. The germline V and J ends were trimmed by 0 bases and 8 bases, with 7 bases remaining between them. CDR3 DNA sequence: TGCAGTGCTAGAGATATTCAGGGCTACACCTTC. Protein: CSARDIQGYTF.

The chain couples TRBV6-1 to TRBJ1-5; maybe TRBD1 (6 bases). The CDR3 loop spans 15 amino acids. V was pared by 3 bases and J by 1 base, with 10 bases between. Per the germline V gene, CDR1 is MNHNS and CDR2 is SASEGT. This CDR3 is CASSEQRGSNQPQHF. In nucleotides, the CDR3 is TGTGCCAGCAGTGAGCAGAGGGGGAGCAATCAGCCCCAGCATTTT.

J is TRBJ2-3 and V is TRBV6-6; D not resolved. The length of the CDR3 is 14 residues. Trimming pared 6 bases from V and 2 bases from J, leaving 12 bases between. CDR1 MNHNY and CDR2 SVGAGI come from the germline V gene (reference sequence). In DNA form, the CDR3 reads TGTGCCAGCAGCCCCGGTGGGAACACAGATACGCAGTATTTT. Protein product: CASSPGGNTDTQYF.

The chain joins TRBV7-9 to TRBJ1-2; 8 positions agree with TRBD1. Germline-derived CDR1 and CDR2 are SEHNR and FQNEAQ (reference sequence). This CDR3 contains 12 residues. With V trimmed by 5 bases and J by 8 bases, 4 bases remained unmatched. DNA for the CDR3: TGTGCCAGCAGCGCGACAGGGGAGGGCTACACCTTC. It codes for CASSATGEGYTF.

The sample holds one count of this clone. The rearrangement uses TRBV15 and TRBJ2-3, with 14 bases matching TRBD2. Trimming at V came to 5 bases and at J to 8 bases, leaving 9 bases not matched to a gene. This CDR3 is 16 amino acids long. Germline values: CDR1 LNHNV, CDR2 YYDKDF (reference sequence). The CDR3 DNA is TGTGCCACCAGCCGGACTAGCGGGGGGCTCGGGGGTACGCAGTATTTT. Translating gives CATSRTSGGLGGTQYF.

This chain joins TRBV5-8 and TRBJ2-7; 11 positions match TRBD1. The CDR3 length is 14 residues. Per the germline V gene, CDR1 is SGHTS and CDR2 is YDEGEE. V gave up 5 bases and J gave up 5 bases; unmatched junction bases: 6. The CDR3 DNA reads TGTGCCAGCAGGGAACGGACAGGGGGCAACGAGCAGTACGTC. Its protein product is CASRERTGGNEQYV.

CDR3 nucleotide sequence: TGCGCCAGCAGCCAAGAAGGGACCCCCACCGGGGAGCTGTTTTTT. Amino acid sequence: CASSQEGTPTGELFF. The chain employs TRBV4-3 and TRBJ2-2; the D call may be TRBD1 or TRBD2 (5 bases each). V lost 0 bases to trimming and J lost 4 bases, with 9 bases between them. This CDR3 is 15 amino acids long. The germline CDR1 and CDR2 sequences are LGHNA and YSLEER.

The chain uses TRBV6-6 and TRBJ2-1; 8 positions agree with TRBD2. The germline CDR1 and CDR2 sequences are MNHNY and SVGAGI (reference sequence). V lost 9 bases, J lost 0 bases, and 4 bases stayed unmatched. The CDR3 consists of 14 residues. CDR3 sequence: CASTGTSSYNEQFF. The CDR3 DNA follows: TGTGCCAGTACCGGGACTAGCTCCTACAATGAGCAGTTCTTC.

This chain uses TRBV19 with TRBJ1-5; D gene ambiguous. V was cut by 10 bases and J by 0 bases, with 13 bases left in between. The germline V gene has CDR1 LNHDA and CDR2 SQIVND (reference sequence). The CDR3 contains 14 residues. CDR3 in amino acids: CATRDNLSNQPQHF. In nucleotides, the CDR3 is TGTGCCACCCGTGATAACCTTAGCAATCAGCCCCAGCATTTT. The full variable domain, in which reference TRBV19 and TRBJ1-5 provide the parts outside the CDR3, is DGGITQSPKYLFRKEGQNVTLSCEQNLNHDAMYWYRQDPGQGLRLIYYSQIVNDFQKGDIAEGYSVSREKKESFPLTVTSAQKNPTAFYLCATRDNLSNQPQHFGDGTRLSIL.

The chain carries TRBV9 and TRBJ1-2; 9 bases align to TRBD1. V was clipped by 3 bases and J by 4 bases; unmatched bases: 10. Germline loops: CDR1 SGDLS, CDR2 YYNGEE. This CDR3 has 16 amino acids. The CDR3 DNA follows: TGTGCCAGCAGCGCAGAGTCCCGGGACAGGGCCTATGGCTACACCTTC. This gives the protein CASSAESRDRAYGYTF.

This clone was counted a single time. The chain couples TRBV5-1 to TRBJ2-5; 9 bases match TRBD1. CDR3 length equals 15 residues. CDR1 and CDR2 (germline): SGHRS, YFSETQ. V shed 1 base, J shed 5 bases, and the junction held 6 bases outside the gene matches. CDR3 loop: CASSLRTGEKETQYF. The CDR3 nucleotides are TGCGCCAGCAGCTTGAGGACAGGGGAGAAGGAGACCCAGTACTTC.

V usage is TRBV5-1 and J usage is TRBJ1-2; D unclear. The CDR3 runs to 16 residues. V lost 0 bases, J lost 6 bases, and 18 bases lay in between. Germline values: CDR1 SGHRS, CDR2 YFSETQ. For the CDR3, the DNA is TGCGCCAGCAGCTTGGCTGAGGGCCCCCCTAGAGATGGCTACACCTTC. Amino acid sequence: CASSLAEGPPRDGYTF. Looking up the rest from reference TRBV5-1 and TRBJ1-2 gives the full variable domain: KAGVTQTPRYLIKTRGQQVTLSCSPISGHRSVSWYQQTPGQGLQFLFEYFSETQRNKGNFPGRFSGRQFSNSRSEMNVSTLELGDSALYLCASSLAEGPPRDGYTFGSGTRLTVV.

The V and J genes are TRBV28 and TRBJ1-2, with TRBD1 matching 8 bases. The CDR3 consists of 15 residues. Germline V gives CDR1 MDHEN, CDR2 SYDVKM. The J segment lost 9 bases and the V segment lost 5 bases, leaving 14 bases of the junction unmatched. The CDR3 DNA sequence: TGTGCCAGCAGTCCTACGTCCGACAGGGGCCTGAGCTACACCTTC. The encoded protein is CASSPTSDRGLSYTF.

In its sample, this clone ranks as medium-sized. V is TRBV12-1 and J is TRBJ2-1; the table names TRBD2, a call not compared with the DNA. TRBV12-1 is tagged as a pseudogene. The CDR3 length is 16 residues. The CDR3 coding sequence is TGTGCCAGCAGCCTCGGGACTAGCGGCGTCTACAATGAGCAGTTCTTC. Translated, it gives CASSLGTSGVYNEQFF.

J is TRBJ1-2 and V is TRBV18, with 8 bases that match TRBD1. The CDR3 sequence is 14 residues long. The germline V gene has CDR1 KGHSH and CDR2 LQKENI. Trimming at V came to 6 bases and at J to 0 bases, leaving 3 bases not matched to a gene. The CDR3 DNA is TGTGCCAGCTCCCCGGACAGGGCTAACTATGGCTACACCTTC. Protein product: CASSPDRANYGYTF.

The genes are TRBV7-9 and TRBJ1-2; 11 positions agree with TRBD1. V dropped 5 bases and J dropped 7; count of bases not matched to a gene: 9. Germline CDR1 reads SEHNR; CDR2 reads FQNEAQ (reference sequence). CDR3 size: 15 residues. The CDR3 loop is CASSTGQGESRGYTF. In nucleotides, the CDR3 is TGTGCCAGCAGCACGGGACAGGGGGAGAGTCGTGGCTACACCTTC.

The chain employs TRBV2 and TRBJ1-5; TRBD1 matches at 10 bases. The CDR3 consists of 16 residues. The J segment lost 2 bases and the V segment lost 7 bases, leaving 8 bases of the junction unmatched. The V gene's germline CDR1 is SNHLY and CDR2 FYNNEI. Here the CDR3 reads CASNRDRGGGNQPQHF. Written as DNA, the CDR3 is TGTGCCAGCAATAGGGACAGGGGTGGGGGCAATCAGCCCCAGCATTTT.

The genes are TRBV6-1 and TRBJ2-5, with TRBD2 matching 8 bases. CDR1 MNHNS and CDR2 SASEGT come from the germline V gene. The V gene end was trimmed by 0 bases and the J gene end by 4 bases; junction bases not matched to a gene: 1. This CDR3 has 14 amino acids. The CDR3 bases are TGTGCCAGCAGTGAAGCGGCGGGGGGAGAGACCCAGTACTTC. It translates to CASSEAAGGETQYF.

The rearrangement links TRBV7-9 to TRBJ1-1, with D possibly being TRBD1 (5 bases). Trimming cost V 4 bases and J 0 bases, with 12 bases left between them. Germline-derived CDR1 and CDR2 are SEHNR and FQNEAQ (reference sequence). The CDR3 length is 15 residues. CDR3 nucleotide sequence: TGTGCCAGCAGCTCTCCGGGACGGTTGAACACTGAAGCTTTCTTT. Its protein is CASSSPGRLNTEAFF.

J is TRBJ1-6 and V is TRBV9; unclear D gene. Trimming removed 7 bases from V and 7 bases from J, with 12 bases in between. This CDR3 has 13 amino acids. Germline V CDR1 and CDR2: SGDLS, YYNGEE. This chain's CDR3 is CASSLSKNSPLHF. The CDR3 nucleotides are TGTGCCAGCTCCCTCAGTAAGAATTCACCCCTCCACTTT.

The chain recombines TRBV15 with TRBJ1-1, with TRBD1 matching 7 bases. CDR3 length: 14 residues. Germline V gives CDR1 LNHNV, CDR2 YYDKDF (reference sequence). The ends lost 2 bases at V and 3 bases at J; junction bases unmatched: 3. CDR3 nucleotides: TGTGCCACCAGCAGAACCGGGACAGACACTGAAGCTTTCTTT. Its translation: CATSRTGTDTEAFF.

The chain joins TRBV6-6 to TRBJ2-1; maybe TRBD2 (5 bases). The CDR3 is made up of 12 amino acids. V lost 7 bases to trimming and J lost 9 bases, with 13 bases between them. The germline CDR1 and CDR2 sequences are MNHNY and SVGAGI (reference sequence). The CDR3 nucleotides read TGTGCCAGCACCACCGGAGGCGCTGAGCAGTTCTTC. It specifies CASTTGGAEQFF.

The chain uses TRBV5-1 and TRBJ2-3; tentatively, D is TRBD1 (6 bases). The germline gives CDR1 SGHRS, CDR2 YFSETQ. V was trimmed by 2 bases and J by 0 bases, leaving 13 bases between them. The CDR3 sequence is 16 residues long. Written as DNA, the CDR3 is TGCGCCAGCAGCTTATGGGGGCGGACCAGCACAGATACGCAGTATTTT. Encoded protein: CASSLWGRTSTDTQYF.